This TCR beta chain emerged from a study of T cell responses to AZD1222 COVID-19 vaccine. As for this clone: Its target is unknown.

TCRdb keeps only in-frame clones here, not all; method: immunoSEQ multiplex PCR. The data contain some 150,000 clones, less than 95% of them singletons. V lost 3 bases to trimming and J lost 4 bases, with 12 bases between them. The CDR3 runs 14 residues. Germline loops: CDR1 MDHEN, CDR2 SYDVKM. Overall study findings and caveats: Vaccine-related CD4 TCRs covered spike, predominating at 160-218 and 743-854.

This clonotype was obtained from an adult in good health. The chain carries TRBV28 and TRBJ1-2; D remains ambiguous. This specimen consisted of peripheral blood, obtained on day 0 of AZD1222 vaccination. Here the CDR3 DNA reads TGTGCCAGCAGTTTTAGGTCAGCGCTCTATGGCTACACCTTC. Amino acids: CASSFRSALYGYTF.